This T cell receptor (beta chain) was profiled in a study of T cell responses to AZD1222 COVID-19 vaccine. The overall study: Pooling of second doses given at about 4 or about 12 weeks was done. General observations from the study: All repertoire sampling was performed exclusively after the peak T cell response. The donors showed a predominance of white British ancestry and of females, with possible underestimation of clonal diversity.

With regard to this clone: Its target is not known.

CDR3 size: 17 residues. The data were produced by immunoSEQ multiplex PCR, yet TCRdb's version contains in-frame clones alone and is incomplete. This repertoire shows roughly 150,000 clones, over 75% found once; its top ten account for approximately 6.9%. The rearrangement uses TRBV21-1 and TRBJ1-2; the table's D call of TRBD1 was not tested on the DNA. TRBV21-1 has pseudogene status. This sequence originates from an adult in good health. Specimen: peripheral blood, collected on day 0 of AZD1222 vaccination. In DNA form, the CDR3 reads TGTGCCAGCCAACCCCCCGCCGCCGGGACAGGGGGCGATGGCTACACCTTC. Protein sequence: CASQPPAAGTGGDGYTF.